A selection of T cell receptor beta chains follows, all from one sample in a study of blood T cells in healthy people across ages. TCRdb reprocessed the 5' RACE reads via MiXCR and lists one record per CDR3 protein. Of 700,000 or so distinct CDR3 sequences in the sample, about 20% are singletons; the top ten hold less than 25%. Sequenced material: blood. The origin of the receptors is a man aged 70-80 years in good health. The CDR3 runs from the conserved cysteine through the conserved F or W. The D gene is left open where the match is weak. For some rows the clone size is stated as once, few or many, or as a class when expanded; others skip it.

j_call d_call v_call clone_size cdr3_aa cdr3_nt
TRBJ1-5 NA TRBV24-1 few CATSKGHQPQHF TGTGCCACCAGTAAGGGTCATCAGCCCCAGCATTTT
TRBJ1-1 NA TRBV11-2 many CASSLGGVSTEAFF TGTGCCAGCAGCTTAGGGGGGGTCTCTACTGAAGCTTTCTTT
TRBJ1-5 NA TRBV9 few CASSEGVSNQPQHF TGTGCCAGCAGCGAGGGGGTTAGCAATCAGCCCCAGCATTTT
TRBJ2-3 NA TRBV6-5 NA CATRRSGDGDTQYF TGTGCCACTCGGAGGTCGGGAGACGGGGATACGCAGTATTTT
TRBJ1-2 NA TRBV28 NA CASRRTGGYTF TGTGCCAGCAGAAGGACGGGGGGCTACACCTTC
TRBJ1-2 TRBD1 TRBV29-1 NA CSVFGQDYGYTF TGCAGCGTTTTCGGACAGGACTATGGCTACACCTTC
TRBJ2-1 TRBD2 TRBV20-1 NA CSARWTSGREQFF TGCAGTGCTAGGTGGACTAGCGGGAGGGAGCAGTTCTTC
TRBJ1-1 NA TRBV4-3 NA CASSQEPGPSSVQAFF TGCGCCAGCAGCCAAGAGCCCGGGCCTTCTTCTGTACAAGCTTTCTTT
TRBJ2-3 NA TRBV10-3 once CAISLWQGTDTQYF TGTGCCATCAGTCTGTGGCAGGGCACAGATACGCAGTATTTT
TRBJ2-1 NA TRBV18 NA CASSEDGKSYNEQFF TGTGCCAGCTCAGAGGACGGAAAATCCTACAATGAGCAGTTCTTC
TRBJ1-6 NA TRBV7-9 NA CASSLVIDSPLHF TGTGCCAGCAGCTTAGTGATCGATTCACCCCTCCACTTT
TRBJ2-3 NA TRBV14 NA CASSQDTNTQYF TGTGCCAGCAGCCAAGATACAAATACGCAGTATTTT
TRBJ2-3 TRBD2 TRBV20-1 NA CSAQTSGMGDTQYF TGCAGTGCCCAAACTAGCGGGATGGGTGATACGCAGTATTTT
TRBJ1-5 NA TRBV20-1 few CSAKDWAGGFQPQHF TGCAGTGCTAAAGACTGGGCAGGCGGATTTCAGCCCCAGCATTTT
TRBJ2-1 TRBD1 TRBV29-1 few CSVPGQQLVRAFNEQFF TGCAGCGTGCCGGGACAGCAACTAGTCCGAGCCTTCAATGAGCAGTTCTTC
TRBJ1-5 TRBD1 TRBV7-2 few CASSLQTGVSNQPQHF TGTGCCAGCAGCTTACAGACAGGGGTTAGTAATCAGCCCCAGCATTTT
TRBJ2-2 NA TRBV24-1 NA CAASDLTTGNTGELSF TGTGCCGCCAGTGATTTAACGACGGGGAACACCGGGGAGCTGTCTTTT
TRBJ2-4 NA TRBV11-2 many CASSLESSTIQYF TGTGCCAGCAGCTTAGAGTCCTCCACCATTCAGTACTTC
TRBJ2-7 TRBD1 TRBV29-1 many CSVNRGSNEQYF TGCAGCGTAAACAGGGGATCGAACGAGCAGTACTTC
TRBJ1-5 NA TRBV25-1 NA CASRGVKGGLHF TGTGCCAGCAGAGGCGTCAAGGGAGGGCTGCATTTT
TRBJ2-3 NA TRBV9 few CASSVSGHTCTDTQYF TGTGCCAGCAGCGTATCTGGCCACACGTGCACAGATACGCAGTATTTT
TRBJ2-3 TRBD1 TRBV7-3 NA CASSLTRDGQGVDTQYF TGTGCCAGCAGCTTAACGCGTGATGGACAGGGGGTAGATACGCAGTATTTT
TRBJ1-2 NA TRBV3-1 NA CASSQALTDIYGYTF TGTGCCAGCAGCCAAGCTTTGACAGACATCTATGGCTACACCTTC
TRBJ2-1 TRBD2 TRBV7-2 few CASSFVTGGVNEQFF TGTGCCAGCAGCTTTGTCACGGGAGGGGTGAATGAGCAGTTCTTC
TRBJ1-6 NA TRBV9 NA CASSVSGVGSPLHF TGTGCCAGCAGCGTCTCGGGGGTCGGATCACCCCTCCACTTT
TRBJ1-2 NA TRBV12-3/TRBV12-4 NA CASRSPGFYGYTF TGTGCCAGCAGATCCCCAGGGTTTTATGGCTACACCTTC
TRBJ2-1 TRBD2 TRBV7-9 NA CASSPSWLAGGARDEQFF TGTGCCAGCAGCCCCTCGTGGCTAGCGGGGGGGGCTAGGGATGAGCAGTTCTTC
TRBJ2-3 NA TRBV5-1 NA CASSLEAAGTDTQYF TGCGCCAGCAGCTTGGAGGCCGCGGGGACAGATACGCAGTATTTT
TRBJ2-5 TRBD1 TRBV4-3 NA CASSLGTGKGETQYF TGCGCCAGCAGCCTTGGGACAGGGAAAGGAGAGACCCAGTACTTC
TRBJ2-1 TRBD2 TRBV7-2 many CASSPVMGGIPNEQFF TGTGCCAGCAGCCCTGTTATGGGGGGGATCCCCAATGAGCAGTTCTTC
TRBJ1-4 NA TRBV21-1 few CATAGRYNEKLFF TGTGCTACGGCCGGGAGGTATAATGAAAAACTGTTTTTT
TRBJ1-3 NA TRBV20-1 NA CSARGGGGNTIYF TGCAGTGCTAGAGGGGGAGGTGGAAACACCATATATTTT
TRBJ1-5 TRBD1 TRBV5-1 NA CASSLGPGQGAYSNQPQHF TGCGCCAGCAGCTTGGGACCGGGGCAGGGGGCGTATAGCAATCAGCCCCAGCATTTT
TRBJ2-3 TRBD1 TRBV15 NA CATQMAGGVLDTQYF TGTGCCACCCAGATGGCAGGGGGCGTGTTAGATACGCAGTATTTT
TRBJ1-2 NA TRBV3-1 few CASSLTSQGGGYTF TGTGCCAGCAGCTTAACAAGCCAGGGTGGAGGCTACACCTTC
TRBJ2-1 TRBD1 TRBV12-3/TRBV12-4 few CASTPGQGLNEQFF TGTGCCAGCACCCCCGGACAGGGGTTGAATGAGCAGTTCTTC
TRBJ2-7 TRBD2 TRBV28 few CASSFGLASDEQYF TGTGCCAGCAGTTTCGGACTAGCATCTGACGAGCAGTACTTC
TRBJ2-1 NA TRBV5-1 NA CASSGRIAEQFF TGCGCCAGCAGCGGAAGAATTGCTGAGCAGTTCTTC
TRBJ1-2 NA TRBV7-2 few CAGSTDTLYGYTF TGTGCCGGCAGCACCGACACCCTATATGGCTACACCTTC
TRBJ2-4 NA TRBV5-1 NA CASSLGQIAKNIQYF TGCGCCAGCAGCTTGGGCCAGATAGCCAAAAACATTCAGTACTTC
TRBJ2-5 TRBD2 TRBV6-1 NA CASSVALAGAETQYF TGTGCCAGCAGTGTTGCTCTAGCGGGAGCTGAGACCCAGTACTTC
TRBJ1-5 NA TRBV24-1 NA CATSPWGNQPQHF TGTGCCACCAGCCCCTGGGGCAATCAGCCCCAGCATTTT
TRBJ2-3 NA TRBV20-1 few CSARGFGGGDTDTQYF TGCAGTGCTAGAGGGTTTGGGGGCGGGGACACAGATACGCAGTATTTT
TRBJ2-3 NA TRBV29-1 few CSVDDSRADTQYF TGCAGCGTTGACGACAGTAGGGCAGATACGCAGTATTTT
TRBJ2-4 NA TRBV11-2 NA CASSLVFLAKNIQYF TGTGCCAGCAGCTTAGTATTCCTAGCCAAAAACATTCAGTACTTC
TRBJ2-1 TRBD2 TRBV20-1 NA CSARDMREAPNEQFF TGCAGTGCTAGAGATATGCGGGAGGCCCCCAATGAGCAGTTCTTC
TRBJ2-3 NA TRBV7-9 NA CASSLSSGTQYF TGTGCCAGCAGCCTTAGTAGTGGTACGCAGTATTTT
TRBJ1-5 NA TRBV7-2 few CASSLVENSNQPQHF TGTGCCAGCAGCTTAGTGGAGAATAGCAATCAGCCCCAGCATTTT
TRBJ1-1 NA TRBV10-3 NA CAISVDQMNTEAFF TGTGCCATCAGTGTAGACCAGATGAACACTGAAGCTTTCTTT
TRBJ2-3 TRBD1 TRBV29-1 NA CSVGWARGSTDTQYF TGCAGCGTTGGTTGGGCCAGGGGGTCGACAGATACGCAGTATTTT